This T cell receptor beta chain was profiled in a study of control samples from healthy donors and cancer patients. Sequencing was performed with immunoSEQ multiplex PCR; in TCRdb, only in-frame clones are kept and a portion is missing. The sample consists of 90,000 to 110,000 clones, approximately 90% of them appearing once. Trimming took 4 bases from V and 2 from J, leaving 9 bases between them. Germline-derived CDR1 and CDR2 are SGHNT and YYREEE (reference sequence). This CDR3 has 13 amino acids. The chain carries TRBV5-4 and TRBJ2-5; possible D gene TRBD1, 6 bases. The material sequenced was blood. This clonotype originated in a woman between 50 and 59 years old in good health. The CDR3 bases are TGTGCCAGCAGCCAAGGACAGCAAGAGACCCAGTACTTC. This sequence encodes CASSQGQQETQYF.